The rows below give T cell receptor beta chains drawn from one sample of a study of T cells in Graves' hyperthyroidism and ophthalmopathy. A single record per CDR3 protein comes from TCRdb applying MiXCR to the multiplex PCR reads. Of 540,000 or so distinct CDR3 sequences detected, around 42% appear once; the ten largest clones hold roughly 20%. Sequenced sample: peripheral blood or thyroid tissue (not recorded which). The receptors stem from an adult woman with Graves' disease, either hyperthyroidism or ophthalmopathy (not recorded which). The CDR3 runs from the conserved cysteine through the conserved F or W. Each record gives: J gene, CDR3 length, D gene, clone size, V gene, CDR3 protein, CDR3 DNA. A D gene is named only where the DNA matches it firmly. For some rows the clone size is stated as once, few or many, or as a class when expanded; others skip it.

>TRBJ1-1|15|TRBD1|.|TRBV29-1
CSVEGQGALDTEAFF
TGCAGCGTAGAAGGACAGGGGGCTTTGGATACTGAAGCTTTCTTT
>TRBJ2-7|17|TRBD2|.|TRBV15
CATSGRLAGVGSYEQYF
TGTGCCACCAGCGGACGTCTAGCGGGAGTAGGGTCCTACGAGCAGTACTTC
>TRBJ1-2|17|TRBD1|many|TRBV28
CASSSQGQGAPPYGYTF
TGTGCCAGCAGTTCCCAGGGACAGGGGGCCCCTCCCTATGGCTACACCTTC
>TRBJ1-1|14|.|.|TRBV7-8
CASSLSPGNTEAFF
TGTGCCAGCAGCTTATCTCCAGGGAACACTGAAGCTTTCTTT
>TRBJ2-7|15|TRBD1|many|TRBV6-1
CASRRGTGDSYEQYF
TGTGCCAGCAGGCGGGGGACAGGGGATTCCTACGAGCAGTACTTC
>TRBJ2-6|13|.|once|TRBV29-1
CSVEDRGMNTEAF
TGCAGCGTTGAAGATCGGGGTATGAACACTGAAGCTTTC
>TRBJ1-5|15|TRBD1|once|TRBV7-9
CASSLGTETNQPQHF
TGTGCCAGCAGCCTCGGGACAGAAACCAATCAGCCCCAGCATTTT
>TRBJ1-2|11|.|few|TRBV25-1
CASSQLYGYTF
TGTGCCAGCAGCCAGTTATATGGCTACACCTTC
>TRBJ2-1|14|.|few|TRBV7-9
CAIGPQGTYNEQFF
TGTGCCATCGGTCCTCAAGGGACCTACAATGAGCAGTTCTTC
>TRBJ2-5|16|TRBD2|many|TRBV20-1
CSARDSGRASLETQYF
TGCAGTGCTAGAGATAGCGGGAGGGCCTCTCTAGAGACCCAGTACTTC
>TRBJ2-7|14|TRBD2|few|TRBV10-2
CASTRTSGKHEQYF
TGCGCCAGCACGAGGACTAGCGGGAAACACGAGCAGTACTTC
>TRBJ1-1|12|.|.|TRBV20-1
CSAKIQNTEAFF
TGCAGTGCGAAGATTCAGAACACTGAAGCTTTCTTT
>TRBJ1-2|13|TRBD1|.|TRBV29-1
CSVDGTGFYGYTF
TGCAGCGTTGATGGGACAGGCTTTTATGGCTACACCTTC
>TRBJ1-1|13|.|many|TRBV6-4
CASSDSSNTEAFF
TGTGCCAGCAGTGATAGCTCGAACACTGAAGCTTTCTTT
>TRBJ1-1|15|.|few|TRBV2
CASSQEATENTEAFF
TGTGCCAGCAGCCAAGAAGCCACAGAGAACACTGAAGCTTTCTTT
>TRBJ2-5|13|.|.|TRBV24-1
CATGDHGKEAQYF
TGTGCCACCGGTGACCATGGAAAAGAGGCCCAGTACTTC
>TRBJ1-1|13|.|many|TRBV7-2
CASSLDSLAEAFF
TGTGCCAGCAGCTTAGACTCGCTTGCTGAAGCTTTCTTT
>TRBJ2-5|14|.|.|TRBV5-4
CASSLDGRGETQYF
TGTGCCAGCAGCTTGGACGGGAGAGGCGAGACCCAGTACTTC
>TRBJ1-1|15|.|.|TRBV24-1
CATSDPGTRDTEAFF
TGTGCCACCAGTGACCCCGGGACAAGGGACACTGAAGCTTTCTTT
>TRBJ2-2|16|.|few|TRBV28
CASSQPGREGTGELFF
TGTGCCAGCAGCCAACCCGGTCGAGAGGGGACCGGGGAGCTGTTTTTT
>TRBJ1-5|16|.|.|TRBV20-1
CSARGIGSRGNQPQHF
TGCAGTGCTAGAGGGATAGGGTCCAGGGGCAATCAGCCCCAGCATTTT
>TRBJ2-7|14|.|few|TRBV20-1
CSALGRGRLYEQYF
TGCAGTGCCCTGGGACGGGGGCGACTTTACGAGCAGTACTTC
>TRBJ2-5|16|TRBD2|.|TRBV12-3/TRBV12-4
CASSFGGLAGGETQYF
TGTGCCAGCAGCTTTGGGGGACTAGCGGGAGGAGAGACCCAGTACTTC
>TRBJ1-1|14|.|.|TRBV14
CASSQDVGGTEAFF
TGTGCCAGCAGCCAAGATGTCGGGGGCACTGAAGCTTTCTTT
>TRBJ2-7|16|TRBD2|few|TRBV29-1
CSVGGKSGVHSYEQYF
TGCAGCGTTGGCGGAAAAAGCGGGGTGCACTCCTACGAGCAGTACTTC
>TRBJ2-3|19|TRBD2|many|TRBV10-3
CAISESVDEREAPGDTQYF
TGTGCCATCAGTGAGTCGGTCGACGAGCGGGAGGCTCCCGGCGATACGCAGTATTTT
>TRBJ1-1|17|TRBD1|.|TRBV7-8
CASRLRTLDRDNTEAFF
TGTGCCAGCAGACTCCGGACGCTGGACAGGGATAACACTGAAGCTTTCTTT
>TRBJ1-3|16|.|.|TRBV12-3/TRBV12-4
CASSLAGRISGNTIYF
TGTGCCAGCAGTTTAGCGGGACGGATCTCTGGAAACACCATATATTTT
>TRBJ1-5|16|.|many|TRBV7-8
CASSLERIGGNQPQHF
TGTGCCAGCAGCTTAGAGAGAATAGGGGGCAATCAGCCCCAGCATTTT
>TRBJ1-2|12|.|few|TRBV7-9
CASSLGTSGYTF
TGTGCCAGCAGCCTCGGGACAAGTGGCTACACCTTC
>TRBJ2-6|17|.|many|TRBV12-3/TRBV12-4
CASIQLGLRSGANVLTF
TGTGCCAGCATCCAGCTGGGCCTTCGCTCTGGGGCCAACGTCCTGACTTTC
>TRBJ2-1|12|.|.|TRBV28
CASSSQNNEQFF
TGTGCCAGCAGTTCCCAGAATAATGAGCAGTTCTTC
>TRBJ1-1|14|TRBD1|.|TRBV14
CASSQNRGNTEAFF
TGTGCCAGCAGCCAAAACAGGGGGAACACTGAAGCTTTCTTT